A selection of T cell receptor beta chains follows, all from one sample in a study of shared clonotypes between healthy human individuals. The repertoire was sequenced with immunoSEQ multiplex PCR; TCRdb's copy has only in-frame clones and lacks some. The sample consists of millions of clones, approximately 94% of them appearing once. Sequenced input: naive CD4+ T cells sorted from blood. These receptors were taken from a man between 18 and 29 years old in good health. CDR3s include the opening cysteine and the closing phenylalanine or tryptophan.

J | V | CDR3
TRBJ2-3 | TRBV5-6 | CASSLGGPTDTQYF
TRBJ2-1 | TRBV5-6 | CASSLSGSAYNEQFF
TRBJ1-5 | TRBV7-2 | CASKLGMHNQPQHF
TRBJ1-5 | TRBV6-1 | CASRGTGHLNQPQHF
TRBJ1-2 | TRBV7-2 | CASSSGGTAVPYGYTF
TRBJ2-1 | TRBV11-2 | CASSKDRYNEQFF
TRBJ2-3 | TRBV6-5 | CASRTGYFTDTQYF
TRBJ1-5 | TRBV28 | CGTTGSGGRSNQPQHF
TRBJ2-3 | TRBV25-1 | CASSVGWRGGTDTQYF
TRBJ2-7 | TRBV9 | CASSVGQRGEQYF
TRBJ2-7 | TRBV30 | CAWSVSSGRSEQYF
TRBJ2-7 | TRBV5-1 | CASSMPRDSDEQYF
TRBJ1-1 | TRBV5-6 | CASSIRGERETEAFF
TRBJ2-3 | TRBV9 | CASSVAGGVTDTQYF
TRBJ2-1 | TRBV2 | CASRDRYNEQFF
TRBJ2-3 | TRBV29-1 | CSVYSADTQYF
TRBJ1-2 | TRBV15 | CATSRAQGHYGYTF
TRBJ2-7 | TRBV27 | CASRRTGSSYEQYF
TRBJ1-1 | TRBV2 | CASSDLTNTEAFF
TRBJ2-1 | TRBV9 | CASSFKGLAGVNEQFF
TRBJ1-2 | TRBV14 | CASRHSGVVYGYTF
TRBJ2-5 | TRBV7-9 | CASSPGTGLGIETQYF
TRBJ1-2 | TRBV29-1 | CSVVYRDRNYGYTF
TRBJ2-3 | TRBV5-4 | CASSLDAGGSTDTQYF
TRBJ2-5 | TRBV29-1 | CSVEAPGGVETQYF
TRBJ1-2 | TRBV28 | CASSEPGGGAYGYTF
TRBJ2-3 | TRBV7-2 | CASRRGLGTDTQYF
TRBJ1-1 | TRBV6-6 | CASSLLTGTEAFF
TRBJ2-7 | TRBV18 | CASSPRTSGSGGEQYF
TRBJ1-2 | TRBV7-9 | CASSLGGARASGYTF
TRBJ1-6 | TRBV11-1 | CASSKGDSSYNSPLHF
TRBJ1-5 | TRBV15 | CATSRDIQGWQPQHF
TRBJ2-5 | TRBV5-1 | CASSLGGTETQYF
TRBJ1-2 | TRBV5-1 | CASSLASQGIRRGGYTF
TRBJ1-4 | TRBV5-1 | CASSFGGADKLFF
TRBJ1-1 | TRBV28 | CASSSSGQGYTEAFF
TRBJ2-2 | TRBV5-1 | CASSLGQGGTGELFF
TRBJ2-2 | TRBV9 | CASSSRDSTTGELFF
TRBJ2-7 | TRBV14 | CASSQDRGGRWYEQYF
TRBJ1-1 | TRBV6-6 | CASSYRGGHYTEAFF
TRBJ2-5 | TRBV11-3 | CASSLQGARETQYF
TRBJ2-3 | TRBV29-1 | CLAGTGGTDTQYF
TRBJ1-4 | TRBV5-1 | CASSPRAAWNEKLFF
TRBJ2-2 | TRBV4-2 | CASSHLGREGRTGELFF
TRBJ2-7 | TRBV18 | CASSVLAGPSSYEQYF
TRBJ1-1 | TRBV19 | CASSMGQASTEAFF
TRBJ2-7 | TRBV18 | CASSPYGGLNEQYF
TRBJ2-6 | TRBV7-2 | CASSLLPGGGANVLTF
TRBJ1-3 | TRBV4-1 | CASNRNVGSSGNTIYF
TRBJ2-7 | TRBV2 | CASSERAGGPGEQYF
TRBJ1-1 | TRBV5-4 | CASSSERDNTEAFF
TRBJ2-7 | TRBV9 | CASSARGSGTSGRTGEQYF
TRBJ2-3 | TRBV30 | CAWRNGGGSTDTQYF
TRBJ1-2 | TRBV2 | CARNRDVNYGYTF
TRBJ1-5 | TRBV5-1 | CASSISGDQPQHF
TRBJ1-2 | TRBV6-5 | CASSYSMAGPNYGYTF
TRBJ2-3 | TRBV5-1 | CASSPGRGQGIDTQYF
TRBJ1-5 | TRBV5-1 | CASSSGAGGSNQPQHF